A single sample gave rise to the 16 T cell receptor beta chains below, sequenced in a study of T-cell reconstitution after alpha-beta-depleted transplantation in children. Molecular barcoding with unique molecular identifiers was used for the TCRbeta library. TCRdb redid the calling of the PCR reads with MiXCR, one entry per CDR3 protein. The repertoire holds hundreds of thousands of distinct CDR3 sequences, with over 9.5% as singletons. The sample was PBMCs, taken before TCRalphabeta/CD19-depleted stem cell transplant. These receptors were collected from a boy under two years old with acute myeloid leukemia, due to receive a stem cell transplant.

The chain combines TRBV6-1 with TRBJ2-6; a possible D gene is TRBD2 (5 bases). The CDR3 is made up of 15 amino acids. Germline CDR1 is MNHNS and CDR2 is SASEGT. Between the trimmed V and J ends, which lost 5 bases and 4 bases, there was a span of 12 bases. The CDR3 protein is CASSPPGRGANVLTF. CDR3 nucleotides: TGTGCCAGCAGTCCCCCGGGGAGAGGGGCCAACGTCCTGACTTTC.

This clonotype has a count of ten or more. This chain joins TRBV28 and TRBJ2-7, with a possible D match to TRBD1 (6 bases). Trimming took off 6 bases at V and 2 bases at J, with 17 bases between the two ends. Germline CDR1 MDHEN, CDR2 SYDVKM. CDR3 length: 15 residues. The CDR3 region is CASRITQGRAYEQYF. CDR3 DNA: TGTGCCAGCAGGATAACCCAGGGGCGGGCCTACGAGCAGTACTTC.

V usage is TRBV7-6 and J usage is TRBJ1-2, with a possible D match to TRBD1 (5 bases). V dropped 1 base and J dropped 6 bases, with 9 bases sitting between them. This CDR3 contains 13 residues. Germline lookup yields CDR1 SGHVS and CDR2 FNYEAQ. The CDR3 reads CASSLGLGDGYTF. In DNA, the CDR3 is TGTGCCAGCAGCTTAGGGCTGGGGGATGGCTACACCTTC.

This clonotype came up many times. The chain joins TRBV5-1 to TRBJ1-1, with 7 bases matching TRBD1. In germline, CDR1 is SGHRS, CDR2 YFSETQ. Unmatched junction bases numbered 3, after V lost 4 bases and J lost 3 bases. CDR3 length: 13 residues. The CDR3: CASSPGQYTEAFF. Here the CDR3 DNA reads TGCGCCAGCAGCCCGGGACAGTACACTGAAGCTTTCTTT.

This clonotype was counted at least ten times. This chain uses TRBV13 with TRBJ2-6; TRBD2 agrees at 9 bases. Germline CDR1 PRHDT, CDR2 FYEKMQ (reference sequence). The CDR3 covers 17 residues. V shed 2 bases, J shed 2 bases, and the junction held 4 bases outside the gene matches. CDR3 sequence reads: CASSLPAGGPGANVLTF. The CDR3 nucleotides read TGTGCCAGCAGCTTACCGGCGGGGGGGCCTGGGGCCAACGTCCTGACTTTC.

A few counts support this clonotype. The chain combines TRBV20-1 with TRBJ1-2; 8 nucleotides agree with TRBD1. The CDR3 sequence is 14 residues long. From germline, CDR1 is DFQATT and CDR2 SNEGSKA (reference sequence). V was pared by 4 bases and J by 8 bases, with 12 bases of the junction left unmatched. The chain's CDR3 is CSAKPGQGGRGYTF. As DNA, the CDR3 is TGCAGTGCTAAACCCGGACAGGGAGGACGAGGCTACACCTTC.

This clonotype was detected ten times or more. This sequence joins TRBV15 and TRBJ2-1, with a possible D match to TRBD2 (5 bases). Germline CDR1 reads LNHNV; CDR2 reads YYDKDF (reference sequence). The CDR3 length is 14 residues. V gave up 2 bases and J gave up 0 bases, with 5 bases separating them. CDR3 coding DNA: TGTGCCACCAGCAGACGGGACTCCTACAATGAGCAGTTCTTC. Translating it yields CATSRRDSYNEQFF.

This clonotype was found many times. J is TRBJ2-3 and V is TRBV4-1; TRBD1 aligns across 8 bases. Germline-derived CDR1 and CDR2 are MGHRA and YSYEKL. This CDR3 region has 15 residues. Germline trimming cut 4 bases from V and 7 bases from J; bases unmatched to any gene: 10. The CDR3 is CASSPQGGLEYTQYF. The CDR3 nucleotides read TGCGCCAGCAGCCCACAGGGGGGCCTTGAATATACGCAGTATTTT.

This clonotype was counted at least ten times. The V gene is TRBV6-1, the J gene TRBJ2-2, with 12 bases matching TRBD2. The CDR3 runs 17 residues. Unmatched junction bases numbered 7, after V lost 6 bases and J lost 2 bases. Germline CDR1 reads MNHNS; CDR2 reads SASEGT. The chain's CDR3 is CASSVPGLAGNTGELFF. In DNA form, the CDR3 reads TGTGCCAGCAGCGTACCGGGACTAGCGGGTAACACCGGGGAGCTGTTTTTT.

This clonotype was picked up many times. The chain has TRBV7-2 and TRBJ2-1; no reliable D call. This CDR3 is 13 amino acids long. Germline CDR1 is SGHTA and CDR2 is FQGNSA. V lost 8 bases and J 9 bases, leaving 17 bases between the germline ends. CDR3 DNA sequence: TGTGCCAGCGGGCAGTACCCTTGGGGTGAGCAGTTCTTC. Translation: CASGQYPWGEQFF. The full variable domain, with the rest looked up from reference TRBV7-2 and TRBJ2-1, is GAGVSQSPSNKVTEKGKDVELRCDPISGHTALYWYRQSLGQGLEFLIYFQGNSAPDKSGLPSDRFSAERTGGSVSTLTIQRTQQEDSAVYLCASGQYPWGEQFFGPGTRLTVL.

In this sample, this clonotype turned up many times. This chain connects TRBV3-1 to TRBJ1-1; D not resolved. The CDR3 is 15 residues long. Germline V gene lookup returns CDR1 LGHDT and CDR2 YNNKEL (reference sequence). V was clipped by 4 bases and J by 0 bases, with 12 bases between them. In DNA form, the CDR3 reads TGTGCCAGCAGCCCCCGCGGGTGGATGAACACTGAAGCTTTCTTT. This encodes CASSPRGWMNTEAFF.

This clonotype has at least ten counts. The chain carries TRBV20-1 and TRBJ1-6, with 7 bases that match TRBD1. CDR1 is DFQATT and CDR2 is SNEGSKA in the germline V gene (reference sequence). Trimming took 1 base from V and 10 from J; bases not matched to a gene: 4. The CDR3 covers 13 residues. CDR3 nucleotides: TGCAGTGCTAGAGGACAGGGCGGGTCACCCCTCCACTTT. This sequence encodes CSARGQGGSPLHF.

The rearrangement uses TRBV12-3 or TRBV12-4 and TRBJ2-4; 9 nucleotides match TRBD2. Unmatched junction bases numbered 9, after V lost 3 bases and J lost 6 bases. This CDR3 spans 16 amino acids. In DNA, the CDR3 is TGTGCCAGCAGTTTTTCGGCGGGAGGGCCTTTAAACATTCAGTACTTC. It encodes CASSFSAGGPLNIQYF.

This clonotype was detected many times. This sequence joins TRBV5-5 and TRBJ2-7; D perhaps matches TRBD2 (5 bases). Trimming pared 1 base from V and 2 bases from J, leaving 10 bases between. The CDR3 covers 14 residues. Germline V lookup: CDR1 SGHKS, CDR2 YYEKEE (reference sequence). This CDR3 reads CASSLSGVTYEQYF. The DNA of the CDR3 is TGTGCCAGCAGCTTGTCCGGGGTTACCTACGAGCAGTACTTC.

This clonotype was found many times. The V gene is TRBV3-1, the J gene TRBJ1-3, with TRBD1 identical over 8 bases. CDR3 size: 16 residues. Losses at the gene ends were 4 bases for V and 4 bases for J; bases not matched to a gene: 9. Looked up from germline, CDR1 is LGHDT and CDR2 is YNNKEL (reference sequence). DNA for the CDR3: TGTGCCAGCAGCCCGATCGGACAGGGTCCAGGAAACACCATATATTTT. The encoded protein is CASSPIGQGPGNTIYF.

This clonotype was recorded a few times. The chain couples TRBV7-2 to TRBJ2-1; D unresolved. V was cut by 6 bases and J by 15 bases, with 18 bases left in between. Per the germline V gene, CDR1 is SGHTA and CDR2 is FQGNSA. CDR3 length equals 12 residues. The chain's CDR3 is CASSSHPGPPFF. CDR3 bases: TGTGCCAGCAGTTCGCACCCGGGCCCCCCGTTCTTC.